The next 18 T cell receptor beta chains were all read from a single sample in a study of CD8+ T cells in alopecia areata. Extraction and reverse transcription of RNA yielded cDNA as the sequencing template. TCRdb's table, derived via immunoSEQ multiplex PCR, lists solely in-frame clones and lacks some. Listed for the sample are roughly 110,000 clones, none seen a single time. Source material: lesional skin. All receptors come from a C3H/HeJ mouse with alopecia areata. The mouse line has the MHC haplotype H2-k.

As concerns this clone: Gene names and germline match the mouse. The read is 4 residues too short to cover the CDR3 end, so that end is filled in from the germline J gene. V is TRBV13-3 and J is TRBJ2-3, with TRBD1 matching over 7 bases. This CDR3 spans 16 amino acids. Trimming took 1 base from V and 1 from J; bases not matched to a gene: 6. From germline, CDR1 is NNHDY and CDR2 SYVADS. The sequenced part of the CDR3 DNA is TGTGCCAGCAGTGATAAACAGGGGAAGGGTGCAGAA. As protein: CASSDKQGKGAE. The whole CDR3 sequence reads CASSDKQGKGAETLYF.

For this clone: The gene symbols are mouse symbols. The sequenced fragment ends 4 residues before the CDR3 boundary, so the rest is inferred from the germline J gene. The chain couples TRBV19 to TRBJ1-4, with 8 positions matching TRBD1. J was trimmed by 3 bases and V by 0 bases; bases with no gene match: 1. Germline V gene data show CDR1 as FNHDT and CDR2 as SITEND (reference sequence). The CDR3 totals 15 residues. The part of the CDR3 DNA that was read is TGTGCCAGCAGTATAGCCAGGGGGCCCAACGAA. Translating gives CASSIARGPNE. The full CDR3 protein reads CASSIARGPNERLFF.

On this clone itself: Gene names denote mouse genes. The CDR3 goes on 4 residues after the read ends, and that part is filled in from the germline J gene. The rearrangement links TRBV5 to TRBJ1-4; TRBD1 agrees at 10 bases. The CDR3 length is 16 residues. The junction had 2 bases not matched to a gene; V was cut back by 0 bases and J by 4 bases. Per germline, CDR1 LGHNA and CDR2 YNLKQL (reference sequence). This CDR3 is CASSQDWDRGNERLFF. The CDR3 DNA, read in part, is TGTGCCAGCAGCCAAGATTGGGACAGGGGCAACGAA.

This clone was picked up a small number of times. Germline and genes here are mouse. The CDR3 end falls 4 residues outside the read, so it is completed with the germline J gene. This chain connects TRBV1 to TRBJ2-5; 9 bases are shared with TRBD2. From germline, CDR1 is NSQYPW and CDR2 LRSPGD (reference sequence). The CDR3 runs 16 residues. Partial CDR3 DNA: TGCACCTGCAGTGCAGAAGGATGGGGGGGCGCAGAC. Protein: CTCSAEGWGGAD. The complete CDR3 reads CTCSAEGWGGADTQYF.

This clone was observed a few times. The listed genes are named as in mouse. The sequenced fragment ends 4 residues before the CDR3 boundary, so the rest is inferred from the germline J gene. The chain uses TRBV13-3 and TRBJ2-5; 8 nucleotides line up with TRBD1. CDR3 length equals 13 residues. The ends lost 7 bases at V and 2 bases at J; junction bases unmatched: 3. Looked up from germline, CDR1 is NNHDY and CDR2 is SYVADS. Here the CDR3 reads CASADRVQDTQYF. The sequenced part of the CDR3 DNA is TGTGCCAGCGCGGACAGGGTCCAAGAC.

This clone has a count of ten or more. All gene names here are mouse names. The read terminates 4 residues before the CDR3 end, so the remaining end is supplied by the germline J gene. The J gene is TRBJ2-1, the V gene TRBV13-3; TRBD1 might be the D (6 bases). V gave up 3 bases and J gave up 0 bases, with 13 bases separating them. Per the germline V gene, CDR1 is NNHDY and CDR2 is SYVADS. This CDR3 region has 16 residues. The CDR3 protein is CASSGGTSYNYAEQFF. CDR3 bases read: TGTGCCAGCAGTGGGGGGACAAGTTATAACTATGCT.

About this clone: Gene names refer to mouse genes. With the read ending 4 residues before the CDR3 end, the germline J gene is used to fill in that end. This chain links TRBV14 with TRBJ2-4; the match to TRBD1 covers 7 bases. CDR1 and CDR2 from the germline V gene are SGHDT and FRDEAV. The CDR3 runs 14 residues. Unmatched junction bases numbered 4, after V lost 5 bases and J lost 1 base. The CDR3 bases that were read are TGTGCCAGCAGAACAGGGGAGGGTCAAAAC. Amino acids: CASRTGEGQN. The entire CDR3 protein reads CASRTGEGQNTLYF.

As for this clone: Germline and genes here are mouse. The read ends 4 residues shy of where the CDR3 ends; the end is completed using the germline J gene. The chain has TRBV13-3 and TRBJ2-7, with 9 bases matching TRBD1. Germline CDR1 reads NNHDY; CDR2 reads SYVADS. This CDR3 region has 15 residues. The CDR3 loop is CASSDGGDREDEQYF. CDR3 DNA, as far as it was read: TGTGCCAGCAGTGATGGGGGGGACAGGGAGGAT.

This clone was counted only a few times. Gene names denote mouse genes. Read data end 4 residues before the CDR3 end; the end is taken from the germline J gene. The J gene is TRBJ2-2, the V gene TRBV13-3; 11 bases agree with TRBD1. The V gene's germline CDR1 is NNHDY and CDR2 SYVADS. J gave up 3 bases and V 5 bases, and 3 bases lay outside the gene matches. CDR3 length: 15 amino acids. CDR3 DNA, as far as it was read: TGTGCCAGCAGACCGGGACAGGGGGACACCGGG. Amino acids: CASRPGQGDTG. In full, the CDR3 reads CASRPGQGDTGQLYF.

This clone turned up a few times. The gene symbols are mouse symbols. The read finishes 4 residues shy of the CDR3 end, and the germline J gene is used to complete it. The rearrangement uses TRBV19 and TRBJ2-5; perhaps TRBD2 as D (6 bases). Per germline, CDR1 FNHDT and CDR2 SITEND (reference sequence). The CDR3 is made up of 15 amino acids. Trimming left V 1 base short and J 2 bases short, with 11 bases between. CDR3 bases read: TGTGCCAGCAGTATATCGTGGGGGACCCAAGAC. Translation: CASSISWGTQD. The complete CDR3 protein is CASSISWGTQDTQYF. Supplemented by reference TRBV19 and TRBJ2-5, the full variable domain reads GGIITQTPKFLIGQEGQKLTLKCQQNFNHDTMYWYRQDSGKGLRLIYYSITENDLQKGDLSEGYDASREKKSSFSLTVTSAQKNEMAVFLCASSISWGTQDTQYFGPGTRLLVL.

This clone was detected a few times. Gene names and germline refer to mouse. The CDR3 end falls 4 residues outside the read, so it is completed with the germline J gene. The V call is TRBV13-1, the J call TRBJ1-4, with D perhaps TRBD1 (5 bases). The germline V gene has CDR1 NSHNY and CDR2 SYGAGN. The ends were cut back, 1 base at V and 5 bases at J, with 12 bases in the middle. This CDR3 spans 15 amino acids. CDR3 in amino acids: CASSDPGQLNERLFF. Partial CDR3 DNA: TGTGCCAGCAGTGATCCCGGACAATTAAACGAA.

This clone was counted only a few times. Genes here carry mouse names. Coverage ceases 4 residues before the CDR3 finishes, and the germline J gene fills in the end. This rearrangement joins TRBV13-3 to TRBJ2-3; 11 positions match TRBD2. The junction had 2 bases not matched to a gene; V was cut back by 1 base and J by 4 bases. Germline V gene sequence: CDR1 NNHDY, CDR2 SYVADS. The CDR3 has 15 amino acids. CDR3 amino acids: CASSDTGGASETLYF. The sequenced part of the CDR3 DNA is TGTGCCAGCAGTGATACTGGGGGGGCTTCAGAA.

About this clone: Gene names refer to mouse genes. The CDR3 end lies 4 residues beyond the end of the read and is filled in from the germline J gene. The chain recombines TRBV13-3 with TRBJ2-3; 10 nucleotides align to TRBD1. This CDR3 is 17 amino acids long. CDR1 is NNHDY and CDR2 is SYVADS in the germline V gene. Unmatched junction bases numbered 4, after V lost 0 bases and J lost 0 bases. The DNA read from the CDR3 is TGTGCCAGCAGTGATGGGGACAGGGGAGGGAGTGCAGAA. This translates into CASSDGDRGGSAE. The whole CDR3 reads CASSDGDRGGSAETLYF.

This clone was seen only a few times. Mouse gene names and germline throughout. This chain's CDR3 is CASSPWPGQDEQYF. The sequenced part of the CDR3 DNA is TGTGCCAGCAGCCCTTGGCCAGGGCAGGAT. The chain links TRBV19 to TRBJ2-7; a possible D gene is TRBD1 (5 bases). Sequencing ends 4 residues short of the CDR3 end; the germline J gene provides the rest. Germline CDR1 reads FNHDT; CDR2 reads SITEND (reference sequence). This CDR3 has 14 residues.

Of note for this clone: Genes here carry mouse names. Read coverage stops 4 residues before the CDR3 terminus; the germline J gene supplies the remainder. This sequence joins TRBV19 and TRBJ2-5; the D gene is possibly TRBD2 (6 bases). The CDR3 length is 14 residues. Germline loops: CDR1 FNHDT, CDR2 SITEND (reference sequence). The CDR3 is CASSIRLEGDTQYF. The part of the CDR3 DNA that was read is TGTGCCAGCAGTATCCGACTGGAGGGGGAC.

On this clone: Gene names are mouse gene names. Sequencing ends 4 residues short of the CDR3 end; the germline J gene provides the rest. The chain has TRBV13-3 and TRBJ1-2; D gene unclear. The CDR3 has 15 amino acids. Trimming removed 0 bases at V and 3 bases at J, with 12 bases between. The V gene's germline CDR1 is NNHDY and CDR2 SYVADS. CDR3 protein: CASSDAKGLDSDYTF. The part of the CDR3 DNA that was read is TGTGCCAGCAGTGATGCAAAGGGTTTGGACTCC.

This clone was seen only a few times. The listed TCRdb protein conflicts with the DNA translation at residue 13, and the protein shown is translated directly from the DNA. Mouse gene names apply. The read finishes 3 residues shy of the CDR3 end, and the germline J gene is used to complete it. This chain connects TRBV1 to TRBJ1-3, with 12 bases lining up with TRBD1. The CDR3 extends over 16 amino acids. CDR1 and CDR2 from the germline V gene are NSQYPW and LRSPGD (reference sequence). The V segment lost 6 bases and the J segment 0 bases; nucleotides outside the gene matches: 3. CDR3 bases read: TGCACCTGCAGCCCGGGACAGGGGGCTTCTGGAAATACG. This sequence encodes CTCSPGQGASGNT. From start to end, the CDR3 is CTCSPGQGASGNTLYF.

A word on this clone: Mouse gene names apply. The read ends 4 residues before the CDR3 terminus; that terminus is restored from the germline J gene. The V gene is TRBV19, the J gene TRBJ2-5, with D perhaps TRBD1 (5 bases). Germline V gives CDR1 FNHDT, CDR2 SITEND (reference sequence). The CDR3 contains 14 residues. Trimming left V 7 bases short and J 1 base short, with 13 bases between. The CDR3: CASAGQGHQDTQYF. Incomplete CDR3 DNA: TGTGCCAGCGCCGGCCAGGGCCACCAAGAC.